Listed below are T cell receptor beta chains from one sample, sequenced in a study of identical twins. Each CDR3 protein gets one entry after TCRdb re-called the 5' RACE reads with MiXCR. The table has hundreds of thousands of distinct CDR3 sequences, roughly 8% seen once. The same sample was also used in a study of yellow fever vaccine responses in identical twins.

Material for sequencing was PBMCs. The receptor set was obtained from a woman under 30 in good health. Both conserved end residues are part of each CDR3. D genes are given only for firm matches. A row's size may be missing; if present it is once, few, many or a size class.

size: -; J: TRBJ1-2; V: TRBV6-1; D: -; CDR3: CASSPLDRINYGYTF; DNA: TGTGCCAGCAGTCCCCTCGACCGGATAAACTATGGCTACACCTTC
size: -; J: TRBJ2-4; V: TRBV12-3/TRBV12-4; D: -; CDR3: CASSLQGWGFQNIQYF; DNA: TGTGCCAGCAGTCTTCAAGGTTGGGGTTTCCAAAACATTCAGTACTTC
size: -; J: TRBJ1-1; V: TRBV4-1; D: -; CDR3: CASSQVTGPEAFF; DNA: TGCGCCAGCAGCCAAGTGACAGGTCCCGAAGCTTTCTTT
size: many; J: TRBJ2-1; V: TRBV6-5; D: -; CDR3: CASSGVGEQFF; DNA: TGTGCCAGCAGTGGGGTTGGGGAGCAGTTCTTC
size: -; J: TRBJ2-7; V: TRBV6-6; D: -; CDR3: CASNQGNEQYF; DNA: TGTGCCAGCAATCAGGGGAACGAGCAGTACTTC
size: -; J: TRBJ2-4; V: TRBV5-1; D: TRBD1; CDR3: CASSPDRGTKNIQYF; DNA: TGCGCCAGCAGCCCGGACAGGGGGACCAAAAACATTCAGTACTTC
size: few; J: TRBJ2-1; V: TRBV20-1; D: -; CDR3: CSAKADALGGNYNEQFF; DNA: TGCAGTGCTAAGGCTGACGCTTTGGGGGGTAACTACAATGAGCAGTTCTTC
size: many; J: TRBJ1-5; V: TRBV6-1; D: -; CDR3: CASSSGQFNQPQHF; DNA: TGTGCCAGCAGCTCCGGACAGTTCAATCAGCCCCAGCATTTT
size: few; J: TRBJ2-5; V: TRBV7-3; D: TRBD2; CDR3: CASSLTGGGGQETQYF; DNA: TGTGCCAGCAGCTTAACGGGCGGGGGGGGCCAAGAGACCCAGTACTTC
size: -; J: TRBJ1-2; V: TRBV28; D: -; CDR3: CASSFRRDGYTF; DNA: TGTGCCAGCAGTTTTCGGAGGGATGGCTACACCTTC
size: -; J: TRBJ2-7; V: TRBV2; D: -; CDR3: CASRLNTYEQYF; DNA: TGTGCCAGCAGACTAAATACCTACGAGCAGTACTTC
size: -; J: TRBJ2-1; V: TRBV2; D: -; CDR3: CASRQQVSSYNEQFF; DNA: TGTGCCAGCAGGCAACAGGTGAGCTCCTACAATGAGCAGTTCTTC
size: few; J: TRBJ2-3; V: TRBV24-1; D: -; CDR3: CATDSGTDTQYF; DNA: TGTGCCACTGACTCGGGCACAGATACGCAGTATTTT
size: -; J: TRBJ2-1; V: TRBV6-2/TRBV6-3; D: -; CDR3: CASSPNHEQFF; DNA: TGTGCCAGCAGCCCAAATCATGAGCAGTTCTTC
size: many; J: TRBJ2-1; V: TRBV5-1; D: -; CDR3: CASSWQGMDNEQFF; DNA: TGCGCCAGCAGCTGGCAAGGGATGGACAATGAGCAGTTCTTC
size: few; J: TRBJ2-7; V: TRBV4-1; D: TRBD2; CDR3: CASSQDRFSGSYEQYF; DNA: TGCGCCAGCAGCCAAGATCGGTTTAGCGGGAGTTACGAGCAGTACTTC
size: few; J: TRBJ2-7; V: TRBV20-1; D: -; CDR3: CSARGTDEQYF; DNA: TGCAGTGCTAGAGGAACAGACGAGCAGTACTTC
size: -; J: TRBJ1-1; V: TRBV7-9; D: -; CDR3: CASSSQTNTEAFF; DNA: TGTGCCAGCAGCTCCCAAACTAACACTGAAGCTTTCTTT
size: -; J: TRBJ2-7; V: TRBV28; D: TRBD1; CDR3: CASSLIGTGGMYEQYF; DNA: TGTGCCAGCAGTTTAATAGGGACAGGGGGCATGTACGAGCAGTACTTC
size: few; J: TRBJ2-5; V: TRBV4-2; D: TRBD1; CDR3: CASSHFSGTGQETQYF; DNA: TGTGCCAGCAGCCACTTCTCCGGGACAGGACAAGAGACCCAGTACTTC
size: few; J: TRBJ2-6; V: TRBV2; D: TRBD1; CDR3: CASRKYQGDSGANVLTF; DNA: TGTGCCAGCAGGAAATATCAGGGGGACTCTGGGGCCAACGTCCTGACTTTC
size: -; J: TRBJ2-6; V: TRBV12-3/TRBV12-4; D: -; CDR3: CASSLPVVPGANVLTF; DNA: TGTGCCAGCAGTCTCCCAGTGGTTCCTGGGGCCAACGTCCTGACTTTC
size: many; J: TRBJ2-5; V: TRBV20-1; D: TRBD2; CDR3: CSARSGGPKETQYF; DNA: TGCAGTGCTCGTAGCGGGGGGCCCAAAGAGACCCAGTACTTC
size: -; J: TRBJ2-2; V: TRBV28; D: -; CDR3: CASNLGAANTGELFF; DNA: TGTGCCAGCAACCTCGGGGCAGCAAACACCGGGGAGCTGTTTTTT
size: -; J: TRBJ2-7; V: TRBV7-9; D: -; CDR3: CASSLEMAAHEQYF; DNA: TGTGCCAGCAGCTTAGAGATGGCAGCGCACGAGCAGTACTTC
size: -; J: TRBJ2-1; V: TRBV19; D: -; CDR3: CASAYMGVGEQFF; DNA: TGTGCCAGTGCCTATATGGGGGTGGGTGAGCAGTTCTTC
size: -; J: TRBJ2-7; V: TRBV7-9; D: TRBD2; CDR3: CASRSPSAEGGDEQYF; DNA: TGTGCCAGCAGGTCCCCATCGGCGGAGGGAGGGGACGAGCAGTACTTC
size: -; J: TRBJ2-1; V: TRBV28; D: -; CDR3: CASSLRLVPYNEQFF; DNA: TGTGCCAGCAGTTTACGACTAGTTCCCTACAATGAGCAGTTCTTC
size: -; J: TRBJ2-6; V: TRBV27; D: -; CDR3: CASSLSGSWGFGANVLTF; DNA: TGTGCCAGCAGTTTATCGGGGAGTTGGGGGTTTGGGGCCAACGTCCTGACTTTC
size: -; J: TRBJ2-2; V: TRBV12-3/TRBV12-4; D: TRBD2; CDR3: CASSFPGTRNTGELFF; DNA: TGTGCCAGCAGTTTCCCCGGGACTAGAAACACCGGGGAGCTGTTTTTT
size: -; J: TRBJ2-5; V: TRBV20-1; D: -; CDR3: CSARGPDIRWETQYF; DNA: TGCAGTGCTAGGGGACCGGACATAAGGTGGGAGACCCAGTACTTC
size: few; J: TRBJ2-3; V: TRBV25-1; D: -; CDR3: CASSDEWSTDTQYF; DNA: TGTGCCAGCAGTGACGAGTGGAGCACAGATACGCAGTATTTT
size: few; J: TRBJ2-7; V: TRBV7-2; D: TRBD2; CDR3: CASSALTSGRGEQYF; DNA: TGTGCCAGCAGCGCCCTAACTAGCGGGAGGGGTGAGCAGTACTTC
size: -; J: TRBJ2-5; V: TRBV29-1; D: -; CDR3: CSVPMRDMEQETQYF; DNA: TGCAGCGTTCCCATGAGGGACATGGAGCAAGAGACCCAGTACTTC
size: -; J: TRBJ1-1; V: TRBV27; D: -; CDR3: CASSLGSWSGGNTEAFF; DNA: TGTGCCAGCAGTTTGGGGTCCTGGTCTGGTGGGAACACTGAAGCTTTCTTT
size: many; J: TRBJ2-1; V: TRBV7-2; D: -; CDR3: CASSLGRTEQFF; DNA: TGTGCCAGCAGCTTAGGAAGGACTGAGCAGTTCTTC